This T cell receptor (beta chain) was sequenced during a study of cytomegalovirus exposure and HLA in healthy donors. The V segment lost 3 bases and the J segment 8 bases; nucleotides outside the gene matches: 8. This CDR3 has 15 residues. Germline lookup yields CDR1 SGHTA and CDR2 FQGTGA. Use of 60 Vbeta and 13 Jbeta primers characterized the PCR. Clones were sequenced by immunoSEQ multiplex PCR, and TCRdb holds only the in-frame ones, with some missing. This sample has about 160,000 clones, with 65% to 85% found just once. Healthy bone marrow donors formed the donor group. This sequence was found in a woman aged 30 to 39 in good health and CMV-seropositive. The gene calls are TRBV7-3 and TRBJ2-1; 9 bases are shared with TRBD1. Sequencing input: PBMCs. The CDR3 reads CASSFKGQGYDEQFF. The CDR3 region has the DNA TGTGCCAGCAGCTTTAAGGGACAGGGATACGATGAGCAGTTCTTC.